Following are 9 T cell receptor beta chains from one sample sequenced in a study of beta chain features in type 1 diabetes. Since all of the isolated RNA was reverse transcribed, expressed TCRB transcripts were what got sequenced. Sequencing was performed with immunoSEQ multiplex PCR; in TCRdb, only in-frame clones are kept and a portion is missing. The data hold 300,000 to 450,000 clones, with about 12% observed a single time. The sample comprised naive CD4+ T cells from blood. Receptors originate from a man younger than 30 in good health.

This clone was seen a few times. The gene calls are TRBV9 and TRBJ2-7, with D possibly matching TRBD1 (5 bases). V dropped 3 bases and J dropped 11 bases, with 21 bases sitting between them. Germline-derived CDR1 and CDR2 are SGDLS and YYNGEE. CDR3 length: 14 residues. This CDR3 is CASSGASQGTAKYF. In DNA form, the CDR3 reads TGTGCCAGCAGCGGCGCCTCCCAGGGCACCGCAAAGTACTTC.

This sequence joins TRBV4-2 and TRBJ2-1, with D perhaps TRBD2 (6 bases). CDR1 is LGHNA and CDR2 is YNFKEQ in the germline V gene. Trimming pared 0 bases from V and 4 bases from J, leaving 13 bases between. The CDR3 extends over 16 amino acids. CDR3 residues: CASSQDSGVAYNEQFF. The CDR3 DNA reads as TGTGCCAGCAGCCAAGATTCGGGAGTCGCTTACAATGAGCAGTTCTTC.

This clone was detected only a few times. The rearrangement links TRBV5-1 to TRBJ1-1; D gene uncertain. V was trimmed by 0 bases and J by 3 bases, leaving 9 bases between them. The V gene's germline CDR1 is SGHRS and CDR2 YFSETQ. The CDR3 runs 14 residues. The chain's CDR3 is CASSLDMVDTEAFF. The CDR3 DNA is TGCGCCAGCAGCTTGGACATGGTGGACACTGAAGCTTTCTTT.

This clone was counted between two and nine times. The V gene is TRBV28, the J gene TRBJ2-2; 7 nucleotides line up with TRBD1. This CDR3 spans 13 amino acids. From germline, CDR1 is MDHEN and CDR2 SYDVKM. Unmatched junction bases numbered 5, after V lost 8 bases and J lost 5 bases. Written as DNA, the CDR3 is TGTGCCAGCCGACAGGGTTGGACCGGGGAGCTGTTTTTT. It translates to CASRQGWTGELFF.

This clone was seen more than once but under ten times. V and J are TRBV5-4 and TRBJ2-2, with no clear D. Germline assignment: CDR1 SGHNT and CDR2 YYREEE (reference sequence). V lost 0 bases to trimming and J lost 1 base, with 7 bases between them. The CDR3 runs to 15 residues. In nucleotides, the CDR3 is TGTGCCAGCAGCTTGGGGTCCAGGAACACCGGGGAGCTGTTTTTT. This codes for CASSLGSRNTGELFF.

V usage is TRBV5-4 and J usage is TRBJ1-2; no clear D gene. The germline V gene has CDR1 SGHNT and CDR2 YYREEE (reference sequence). This CDR3 contains 14 residues. Trimming shortened V by 4 bases and J by 6 bases, and 16 bases separated the two germline ends. CDR3 residues: CASSTRKQKHGYTF. The CDR3 bases are TGTGCCAGCAGCACTAGAAAACAAAAACATGGCTACACCTTC.

The chain has TRBV7-9 and TRBJ2-7; D remains ambiguous. CDR1 SEHNR and CDR2 FQNEAQ come from the germline V gene (reference sequence). This CDR3 spans 12 amino acids. V lost 5 bases, J lost 5 bases, and 10 bases lay in between. CDR3 protein: CASSRVLDEQYF. The DNA for the CDR3 is TGTGCCAGCAGCCGAGTATTGGACGAGCAGTACTTC.

The gene calls are TRBV5-1 and TRBJ1-1, with 7 bases lining up with TRBD1. Germline V gene sequence: CDR1 SGHRS, CDR2 YFSETQ. CDR3 length: 15 amino acids. J was trimmed by 3 bases and V by 2 bases; bases with no gene match: 7. The CDR3 spells CASSLGTGEDTEAFF. The CDR3 DNA follows: TGCGCCAGCAGCTTAGGAACAGGGGAAGACACTGAAGCTTTCTTT.

The chain carries TRBV4-3 and TRBJ2-3; weak D call: TRBD1 (6 bases). The V end lost 1 base, the J end lost 2 bases, and 16 bases lay between the germline ends. CDR3 length: 17 residues. Germline V gives CDR1 LGHNA, CDR2 YSLEER. This chain's CDR3 is CASSQGVTGFNTDTQYF. CDR3 DNA: TGCGCCAGCAGCCAAGGAGTTACAGGGTTCAACACAGATACGCAGTATTTT.